The T cell receptor beta chain described here comes from a study of Ad26.COV2.S vaccination and SARS-CoV-2 variants (dated by TCRdb to 2020 to 2023). About the full investigation: Vaccine-arm donors came from COV1001, a multicentre, randomized, double-blind, placebo-controlled phase I-IIa trial of Ad26.COV2.S in healthy adults. The specificity and breadth of SARS-CoV-2-reactive T cell receptors after Ad26.COV2.S vaccination were assessed by TCRbeta repertoire sequencing. A total of roughly 30 samples were included in the TCR-sequenced set, comprising some 20 Ad26.COV2.S vaccine recipients, 5 placebo recipients and 8 SARS-CoV-2 convalescent individuals. Participants in the trial were split at random into five groups of five each, receiving low-dose or high-dose Ad26.COV2.S once or twice, or else placebo on both occasions. Blinding of investigators to trial group allocation was maintained during experiments and outcome assessment. Ad26.COV2.S was administered intramuscularly at a dose of 5x10^10 or 1x10^11 viral particles, either as one shot or as two shots given 56 days apart. What the study reported, not specific to this receptor: Comparable non-spike TCR breadth was observed between vaccine and placebo recipients, consistent with only spike being contained in the vaccine. The study lacked the statistical power to compare responses across vaccine doses or regimens. According to the authors, total T cell responses may have been underestimated by the TCR breadth and depth analyses. After vaccination, spike-specific CD8+ and CD4+ T cell responses were reported to show substantial breadth. Compared with placebo recipients, Ad26.COV2.S recipients showed higher spike-specific TCR breadth (P = 0.0014).

The immunoSEQ Assay was used to sequence TCRbeta CDR3 regions. After extraction, genomic DNA underwent amplification by bias-controlled multiplex PCR, followed by high-throughput sequencing. In the paper's pipeline: To quantify the absolute abundance of every unique TCRbeta CDR3 region, sequences were collapsed and filtered. T cell fraction was estimated by normalizing TCRbeta template counts to usable DNA, with usable DNA measured through amplification of reference genes found in all nucleated cells. Repertoire TCRs were annotated as SARS-CoV-2-specific when V gene, CDR3 amino acid sequence and J gene were exactly matched to a known reactive TCR set. The reference SARS-CoV-2 TCR set came from MIRA and was filtered for enrichment in COVID-19-positive ImmuneCODE repertoires, removing public or cross-reactive TCRs. Drawing on the MIRA antigens, annotated TCRs were analysed further at the level of specific ORF or position within ORF. Breadth was defined as the number of annotated unique rearrangements divided by the total number of unique productive rearrangements, and depth was defined as the summed frequency of the annotated unique rearrangements. Two-sided Wilcoxon rank-sum tests were applied when comparing TCR breadth between groups. TCRdb retrieved this table from immuneACCESS and kept in-frame rearrangements only. Not all clones are present; in checked studies, unresolved V genes account for under half, and no reason is known for the remainder. The V and J calls and clone size are taken from that table; D and trimming were inferred from the DNA. The sample includes roughly 450,000 clones, with 90% observed a single time. The ten largest clones represent 9% to 15% of the sample.

Of note for this clone: It lacks a known antigen. There are no base qualities to consult, and no much larger clone falls within one base.

The sample's treatment or condition label, in plain terms: roughly 19 received Ad26.COV2.S at low or high dose, single or two shots; roughly five received placebo; per-sample allocation not given. Repertoires of vaccine and placebo recipients were sequenced from samples collected on day 63 after the first injection. In Cohort 1b, more than 20 adults aged 18-55 years were enrolled at a single site in Boston, USA, between 29 July and 7 August 2020. As a vaccine, Ad26.COV2.S was a replication-incompetent adenovirus type 26 vector that expressed a prefusion-stabilized SARS-CoV-2 spike protein derived from the original Wuhan strain. V has 4 bases trimmed and J has 3 bases trimmed; junction bases matching no gene number 5. Looking up the germline V gene yields CDR1 SQVTM and CDR2 ANQGSEA. Reading from cysteine to phenylalanine, the CDR3 counts 15 amino acids. Only the CDR3 DNA is retained, 45 bases long and in frame from the first base.

The receptor was derived from a person aged 18-60 years who received the Ad26.COV2.S COVID-19 vaccine or a placebo. The sample was peripheral blood, taken in a trial of Ad26.COV2.S vaccine versus placebo. Rearrangement joined TRBV29-1 to TRBJ2-2, with 10 bases matching TRBD2. CDR3 protein: CSVALAGDHTGELFF. The DNA sequence follows: TGCAGCGTTGCCCTAGCGGGAGATCACACCGGGGAGCTGTTTTTT.